This entry lists 5 T cell receptor beta chains sequenced from one sample in a study of long-term antiretroviral therapy in people with HIV. Version v3.0 of the immunoSEQ assay ran at survey level. Profiled with immunoSEQ multiplex PCR; TCRdb holds only in-frame clones, not every one. The sample has approximately 22,000 clones, around four fifths seen once. The sample consisted of unsorted PBMCs, taken 1.9 years after starting antiretroviral therapy. The receptors originated from a woman aged 50 to 60 with HIV.

This chain uses TRBV30 with TRBJ2-5; weak D call: TRBD2 (6 bases). The V end was cut by 3 bases, the J end by 8 bases, with 13 bases between. From germline, CDR1 is GTSNPN and CDR2 SVGIG (reference sequence). CDR3 length equals 12 residues. The CDR3 nucleotides read TGTGCCTGGAGGGGCTCGGGACTTACCCAGTACTTC. Its translation is CAWRGSGLTQYF.

This chain uses TRBV5-5 with TRBJ1-3; D not certain. This CDR3 contains 15 residues. Germline V CDR1 and CDR2: SGHKS, YYEKEE (reference sequence). Trimming took 0 bases from V and 4 from J, leaving 11 bases between them. The CDR3 DNA is TGTGCCAGCAGCTTGGCCGGGGATGCCGGAAACACCATATATTTT. Protein sequence: CASSLAGDAGNTIYF.

This clone was observed a few times. The genes are TRBV4-1 and TRBJ2-7, with D perhaps matching TRBD1 (5 bases). Trimming took 3 bases from V and 4 from J, leaving 13 bases between them. The germline CDR1 and CDR2 sequences are MGHRA and YSYEKL. This CDR3 has 14 amino acids. The CDR3 sequence: CASSHPTRQYEQYF. The CDR3, as DNA: TGCGCCAGCAGCCACCCCACGCGACAGTACGAGCAGTACTTC.

V gene TRBV28 combines with J gene TRBJ1-5; D gene uncertain. The germline CDR1 and CDR2 sequences are MDHEN and SYDVKM. CDR3 length: 16 amino acids. V lost 6 bases and J 7 bases, leaving 22 bases between the germline ends. CDR3 coding DNA: TGTGCCAGCAGATTTGCCGGGCCTACCTTTGAACAGCCCCAGCATTTT. Protein sequence: CASRFAGPTFEQPQHF. Looking up the rest from reference TRBV28 and TRBJ1-5 gives the full variable domain: DVKVTQSSRYLVKRTGEKVFLECVQDMDHENMFWYRQDPGLGLRLIYFSYDVKMKEKGDIPEGYSVSREKKERFSLILESASTNQTSMYLCASRFAGPTFEQPQHFGDGTRLSIL.

The gene calls are TRBV29-1 and TRBJ2-5; 10 bases are a match to TRBD1. The germline CDR1 and CDR2 sequences are SQVTM and ANQGSEA. CDR3 size: 14 residues. After removal of 3 bases from V and 4 bases from J, the junction contained 5 bases not matched to a gene. CDR3 DNA sequence: TGCAGCGTTGATGGACAGGGGGTCCTAGAGACCCAGTACTTC. Its translation is CSVDGQGVLETQYF.